This T cell receptor (beta chain) came from a study of immune evolution from preneoplasia to lung adenocarcinoma. Between the mid-2010s and the late 2010s, patients underwent resection in Japan or China. After pathologic assessment, macro-dissection selected premalignant or tumor cells for extraction. Assay used: immunoSEQ multiplex PCR; TCRdb lists only in-frame clones, some missing. The table has 1,700 or so clones, around 72% seen once; the top ten hold approximately 13%. From germline, CDR1 is MNHNS and CDR2 SASEGT. The CDR3 is 12 residues long. Trimming removed 6 bases from V and 1 base from J, with 6 bases in between.

The source is a person between 55 and 80 years old with lung adenocarcinoma. Sequencing was performed on FFPE minimally invasive lung adenocarcinoma tissue. The chain couples TRBV6-1 to TRBJ2-5; tentatively, D is TRBD1 or TRBD2 (5 bases each). CDR3: CASRGTQETQYF. Written as DNA, the CDR3 is TGTGCCAGCAGGGGGACCCAAGAGACCCAGTACTTC.